These 2 T cell receptor beta chains originate from one sample sequenced in a study of naive and memory T cell subsets. Both TRBC1 and TRBC2 were covered by a beta constant-region primer of two equimolar oligonucleotides. The ligated cDNA underwent four PCR rounds using SP2 and nested alpha and beta constant-region primers. One entry per CDR3 protein results from TCRdb running MiXCR on the UMI-ligation and nested PCR reads. Among some 110,000 distinct CDR3 sequences, 35% to 40% were seen once, and the ten largest hold 0.8% to 1%. The specimen was central memory CD4+ T cells from blood. These TCRs come from a human donor in good health.

The rearrangement uses TRBV11-2 and TRBJ2-7, with TRBD2 identical over 9 bases. Germline loops: CDR1 SGHAT, CDR2 FQNNGV. This CDR3 has 16 amino acids. V shed 0 bases, J shed 2 bases, and the junction held 5 bases outside the gene matches. The CDR3 sequence: CASSLERLAGPYEQYF. The CDR3 DNA reads TGTGCCAGCAGCTTAGAACGCCTAGCGGGACCCTACGAGCAGTACTTC.

This clonotype was observed a few times. The chain carries TRBV29-1 and TRBJ2-3, with TRBD1 identical over 9 bases. This CDR3 region has 14 residues. V dropped 6 bases and J dropped 2; count of bases not matched to a gene: 6. Germline V gives CDR1 SQVTM, CDR2 ANQGSEA. DNA of the CDR3: TGCAGCGTGTCTCGGACAGGGGTCACAGATACGCAGTATTTT. Encoded protein: CSVSRTGVTDTQYF.